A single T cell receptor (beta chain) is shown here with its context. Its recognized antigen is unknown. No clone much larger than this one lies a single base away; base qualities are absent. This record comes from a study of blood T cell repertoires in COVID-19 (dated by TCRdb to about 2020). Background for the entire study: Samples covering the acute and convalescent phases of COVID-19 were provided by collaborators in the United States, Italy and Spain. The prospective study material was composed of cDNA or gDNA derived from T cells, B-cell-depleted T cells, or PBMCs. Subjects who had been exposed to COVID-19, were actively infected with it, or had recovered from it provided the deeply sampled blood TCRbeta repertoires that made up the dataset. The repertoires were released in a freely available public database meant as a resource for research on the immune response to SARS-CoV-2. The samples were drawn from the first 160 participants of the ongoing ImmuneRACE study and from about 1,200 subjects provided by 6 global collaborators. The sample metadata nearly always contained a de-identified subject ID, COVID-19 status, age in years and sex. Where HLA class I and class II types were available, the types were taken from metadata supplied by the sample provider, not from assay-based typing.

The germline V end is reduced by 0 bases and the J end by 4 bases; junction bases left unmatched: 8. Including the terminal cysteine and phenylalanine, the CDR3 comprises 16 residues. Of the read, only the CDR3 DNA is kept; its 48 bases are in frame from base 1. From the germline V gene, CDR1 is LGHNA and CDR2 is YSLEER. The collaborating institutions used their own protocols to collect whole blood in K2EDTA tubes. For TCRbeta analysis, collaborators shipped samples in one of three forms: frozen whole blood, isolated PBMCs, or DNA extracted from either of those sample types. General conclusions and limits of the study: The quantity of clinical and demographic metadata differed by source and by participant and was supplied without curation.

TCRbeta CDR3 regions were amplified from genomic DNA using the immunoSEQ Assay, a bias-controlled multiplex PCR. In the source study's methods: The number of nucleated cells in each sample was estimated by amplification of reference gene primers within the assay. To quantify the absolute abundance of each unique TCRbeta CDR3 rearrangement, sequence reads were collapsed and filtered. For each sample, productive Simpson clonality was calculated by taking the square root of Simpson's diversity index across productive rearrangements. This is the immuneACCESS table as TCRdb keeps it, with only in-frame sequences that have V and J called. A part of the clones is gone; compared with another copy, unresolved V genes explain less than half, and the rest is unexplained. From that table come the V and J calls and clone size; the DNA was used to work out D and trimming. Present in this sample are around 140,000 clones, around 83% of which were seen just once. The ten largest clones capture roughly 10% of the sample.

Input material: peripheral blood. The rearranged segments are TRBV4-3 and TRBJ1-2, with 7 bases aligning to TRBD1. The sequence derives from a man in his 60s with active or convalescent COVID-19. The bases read TGCGCCAGCAGCCAAGATCCGTCCCCAGGGGGCTATGGCTACACCTTC. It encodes CASSQDPSPGGYGYTF.